The clone carrying this T cell receptor beta chain was seen a few times. This entry is derived from a study of Ad26.COV2.S vaccination and SARS-CoV-2 variants. TCRdb's table, derived via immunoSEQ multiplex PCR, lists solely in-frame clones and lacks some. The table lists about 680,000 clones, around 92% of them singletons. Treatment noted: about 20 received Ad26.COV2.S at low or high dose, single or two shots; about five received placebo; per-sample allocation not given. Sampling happened 63 days after the first vaccine or placebo injection. The sample came from a Boston adult aged 18-55 years. In the vaccine, an Ad26 vector expressed the SARS-CoV-2 spike of the Wuhan strain. V lost 3 bases and J lost 1, with 10 bases in between. Germline CDR1 is SGHTA and CDR2 is FQGNSA. This CDR3 comprises 15 residues.

This clonotype originated in a person between 18 and 65 years old who received the Ad26.COV2.S COVID-19 vaccine or a placebo. Sequenced here: peripheral blood, sampled in a trial of Ad26.COV2.S vaccine versus placebo. The V gene is TRBV7-2, the J gene TRBJ1-5, with D tentatively TRBD1 (5 bases). CDR3 sequence: CASSFAGGSNQPQHF. DNA for the CDR3: TGTGCCAGCAGCTTCGCGGGGGGGAGCAATCAGCCCCAGCATTTT.